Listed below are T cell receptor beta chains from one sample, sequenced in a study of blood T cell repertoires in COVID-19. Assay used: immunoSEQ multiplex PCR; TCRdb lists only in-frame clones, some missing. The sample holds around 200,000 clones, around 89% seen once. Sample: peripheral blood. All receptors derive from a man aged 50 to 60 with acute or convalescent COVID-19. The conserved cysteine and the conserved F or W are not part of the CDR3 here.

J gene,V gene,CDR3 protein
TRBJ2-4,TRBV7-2,ASSLGQENIQY
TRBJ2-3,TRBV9,ASSAGTVSTDTQY
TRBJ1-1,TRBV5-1,ASSLARGIGTEAF
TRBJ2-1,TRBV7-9,ASSHPRLAGYNYNEQF
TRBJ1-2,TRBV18,ASSPAAKSYGYT
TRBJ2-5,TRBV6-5,ASSYNQQETQY
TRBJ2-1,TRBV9,ASSPWRGEGKEQF
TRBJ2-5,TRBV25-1,ASSARDGGETQY
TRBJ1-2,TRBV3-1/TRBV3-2,ASSDGELRGYT
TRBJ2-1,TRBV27,ASSLSVGGGEQF
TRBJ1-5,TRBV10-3,AISATGDNQPQH
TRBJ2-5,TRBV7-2,ASSFTMETQY
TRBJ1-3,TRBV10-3,AINQGGSGNTIY
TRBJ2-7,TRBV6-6,ASSYSRQGHEQY
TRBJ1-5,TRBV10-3,AISEKPGGSNQPQH
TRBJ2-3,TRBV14,ASSHAGWLAGTDTQY
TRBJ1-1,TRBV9,ASSQTSGAFEAF
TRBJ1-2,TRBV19,ASGTGPANYGYT
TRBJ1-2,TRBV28,ASSLAWRELYGYT
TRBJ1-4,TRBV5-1,ASSTRTGRNNEKLF
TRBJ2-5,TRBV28,ASSSRTVRGETQY
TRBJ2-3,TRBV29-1,SVVGGDTQY
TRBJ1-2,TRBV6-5,ARRTLQGSQYGYT
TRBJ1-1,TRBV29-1,SVGPGLVNTEAF
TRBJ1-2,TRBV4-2,ASSQALTGLDYGYT
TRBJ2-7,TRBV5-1,ASSWSGLAGALSSYEQY
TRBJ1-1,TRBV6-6,ASSPGQGETEAF
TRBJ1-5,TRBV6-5,ASSLLAGGHQPQH
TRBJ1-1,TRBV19,ASSIVGTNMNTEAF
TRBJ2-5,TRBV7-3,ASSLTPGGETQY
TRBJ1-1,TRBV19,ASRQQGAGTEAF
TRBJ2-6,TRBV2,ASSGDSLFSGANVLT
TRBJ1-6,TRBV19,ASSIGRDRGTSPLH
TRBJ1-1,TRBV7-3,ASSLSGRAGAF
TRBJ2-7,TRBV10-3,ASSGTSGSNYEQY
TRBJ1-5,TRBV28,ASRTGEVAQH
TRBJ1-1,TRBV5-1,ASSLQTGPGAEAF
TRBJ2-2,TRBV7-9,ASSGTTGFHTGELF
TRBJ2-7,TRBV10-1,ASSDGFVGRYEQY
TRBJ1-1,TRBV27,ASGPNIMNTEAF
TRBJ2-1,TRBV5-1,ASSSGQLQREQF
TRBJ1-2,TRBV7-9,ASSLQQGATGYT
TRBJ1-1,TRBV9,ASSPSWGRDTEAF
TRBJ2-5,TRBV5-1,ASSAIQGHQETQY